This TCR beta chain is from a study of blood T cell repertoires in COVID-19. Overall study: The origin of the acute and convalescent COVID-19 samples was the United States, Italy and Spain. Nucleic acid was either cDNA or gDNA, and it came from T cells, B-cell-depleted T cells, or PBMCs.

In the original analysis: Estimated nucleated cell counts came from reference gene primer amplification. The data were produced by immunoSEQ multiplex PCR, yet TCRdb's version contains in-frame clones alone and is incomplete. The D gene and trimming were derived from the DNA, and the V and J assignments and clone size from that table. The table includes some 150,000 clones, around 76% detected once. Sequencing was carried out using peripheral blood. The TCR originated in a woman aged 70 to 79 with acute or convalescent COVID-19.

CDR3 bases: TGTGCCAGCAGTTCCGGACAGGGTGACACTGAAGCTTTCTTT. Residues: CASSSGQGDTEAFF. The V gene is TRBV28, the J gene TRBJ1-1, with 8 nucleotides matching TRBD1. The CDR3 sequence is 14 residues long. From germline, CDR1 is MDHEN and CDR2 SYDVKM. The J segment lost 3 bases and the V segment lost 4 bases, leaving 4 bases of the junction unmatched.